This T cell receptor (beta chain) is from a study of OX40 agonist ivuxolimab in advanced cancers. This clone has only one observation. Trimming left V 4 bases short and J 7 bases short, with 14 bases between. This CDR3 contains 13 residues. Per germline, CDR1 SGHRS and CDR2 YFSETQ. Libraries were prepared by immunoSEQ multiplex PCR; TCRdb keeps only in-frame clonotypes and omits some of them. Of 55,000 to 90,000 clones listed, about nine tenths are singletons. The receptor was isolated from an adult with an advanced solid tumor such as melanoma, head and neck, liver or kidney cancer. V and J are TRBV5-1 and TRBJ1-2; D perhaps matches TRBD1 (5 bases). Sample: CD4+ or CD8+ T cells sorted from blood, taken in a trial of the OX40 agonist ivuxolimab. This chain's CDR3 is CASSLARVGGYTF. DNA for the CDR3: TGCGCCAGCAGCCTAGCCAGGGTGGGTGGCTACACCTTC.